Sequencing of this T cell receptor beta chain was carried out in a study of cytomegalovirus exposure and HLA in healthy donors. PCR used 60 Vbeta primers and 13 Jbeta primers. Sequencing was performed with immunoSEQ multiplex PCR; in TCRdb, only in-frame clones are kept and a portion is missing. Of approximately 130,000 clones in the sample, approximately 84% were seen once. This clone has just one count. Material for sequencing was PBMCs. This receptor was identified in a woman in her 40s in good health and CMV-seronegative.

The CDR3 is CASRAIQAYEQYF. The CDR3 DNA follows: TGCGCCAGCAGAGCTATACAGGCCTACGAGCAGTACTTC. V usage is TRBV5-1 and J usage is TRBJ2-7; a possible D gene is TRBD1 (5 bases). The CDR3 runs 13 residues. Germline CDR1 reads SGHRS; CDR2 reads YFSETQ. Trimming left V 5 bases short and J 2 bases short, with 11 bases between.